The clone carrying this TCR beta chain was recorded a few times. The sample originates from a study of response to subunit inactivated influenza vaccine. Trimming pared 5 bases from V and 7 bases from J, leaving 11 bases between. The CDR3 loop spans 12 amino acids. Germline CDR1 is LNHDA and CDR2 is SQIVND (reference sequence). A single record per CDR3 protein comes from TCRdb applying MiXCR to the RT-PCR reads. The repertoire includes about 500,000 distinct CDR3 sequences, 7.2% of them detected once, and about 12% sits in the top ten. The input for sequencing was PBMCs from blood, taken about 23 months after vaccination. This sequence joins TRBV19 and TRBJ1-1, with unresolved D. This clonotype was sampled from a man aged 50-75 years who received an inactivated influenza vaccine. The CDR3 loop is CASSWRAGEAFF. In DNA form, the CDR3 reads TGTGCCAGTAGTTGGAGGGCGGGTGAAGCTTTCTTT. The variable domain in full, with the rest retrieved from reference TRBV19 and TRBJ1-1, is DGGITQSPKYLFRKEGQNVTLSCEQNLNHDAMYWYRQDPGQGLRLIYYSQIVNDFQKGDIAEGYSVSREKKESFPLTVTSAQKNPTAFYLCASSWRAGEAFFGQGTRLTVV.